The 10 T cell receptor beta chains reported below all come from one sample, sequenced in a study of post-analysis software for immune sequencing data. The TCR beta cDNA libraries carried unique molecular identifiers. MiXCR, run by TCRdb on the PCR reads, gives a single entry per CDR3 protein. Of about 430,000 distinct CDR3 sequences detected, 30% to 40% appear once; the ten largest clones hold around 8%. Antigens for these TCRs are unknown. Study-level findings and limits: Four to six TRBV segments were significantly more frequent in patients than in controls. TRBV5-6, TRBV5-1 and TRBV20-1 were among these segments.

Material: blood. The receptor source for this set is a girl aged 2-10 years with multiple sclerosis.

The gene calls are TRBV5-1 and TRBJ1-1; unclear D gene. Trimming took 4 bases from V and 5 from J, leaving 15 bases between them. The CDR3 is made up of 14 amino acids. The V gene's germline CDR1 is SGHRS and CDR2 YFSETQ. The DNA of the CDR3 is TGCGCCAGCAGCATTTCGGGTGGGATTACTGAAGCTTTCTTT. It yields the protein CASSISGGITEAFF.

The V and J genes are TRBV29-1 and TRBJ2-7; TRBD2 might be the D (5 bases). Trimming removed 7 bases from V and 9 bases from J, with 22 bases in between. The germline V gene has CDR1 SQVTM and CDR2 ANQGSEA. CDR3 length: 13 amino acids. The CDR3 bases are TGCAGCGGGCGAACGGAGGACGAGACGGCGCAGTACTTC. Encoded protein: CSGRTEDETAQYF.

This clonotype has a handful of counts. The V and J genes are TRBV20-1 and TRBJ2-1; TRBD2 aligns across 14 bases. Germline values: CDR1 DFQATT, CDR2 SNEGSKA (reference sequence). CDR3 length: 15 amino acids. V was pared by 3 bases and J by 4 bases, with 2 bases of the junction left unmatched. The CDR3 protein is CSARGLAGEYNEQFF. The CDR3 DNA reads as TGCAGTGCTAGGGGACTAGCGGGAGAGTACAATGAGCAGTTCTTC.

In this sample, this clonotype turned up a few times. V is TRBV12-5 and J is TRBJ2-6; D might be TRBD1 (5 bases). Germline V gene sequence: CDR1 LGHNT, CDR2 FRNRAP. The V gene lost 7 bases and the J gene lost 4 bases, with 11 bases spanning the gap. This CDR3 contains 14 residues. DNA of the CDR3: TGTGCTAGTGCGGCAGGGCCCGGGGCCAACGTCCTGACTTTC. This codes for CASAAGPGANVLTF.

There are a few counts of this clonotype. The chain recombines TRBV10-3 with TRBJ2-3, with D unclear. Between the trimmed V and J ends, which lost 4 bases and 0 bases, there was a span of 8 bases. Germline assignment: CDR1 ENHRY and CDR2 SYGVKD. The CDR3 has 14 residues. CDR3 coding DNA: TGTGCCATCAGTGTGGACGCAAGCACAGATACGCAGTATTTT. Translation: CAISVDASTDTQYF.

This chain joins TRBV7-9 and TRBJ2-1; no clear D gene. In germline, CDR1 is SEHNR, CDR2 FQNEAQ (reference sequence). V was pared by 11 bases and J by 8 bases, with 13 bases between. The length of the CDR3 is 11 residues. The DNA of the CDR3 is TGTGCCTCGGACCCCCTGGATGAGCAGTTCTTC. It is translated as CASDPLDEQFF. Combining the CDR3 with reference TRBV7-9 and TRBJ2-1 gives the whole variable domain DTGVSQNPRHKITKRGQNVTFRCDPISEHNRLYWYRQTLGQGPEFLTYFQNEAQLEKSRLLSDRFSAERPKGSFSTLEIQRTEQGDSAMYLCASDPLDEQFFGPGTRLTVL.

The rearrangement uses TRBV12-3 or TRBV12-4 and TRBJ1-6; no clear D. The V end lost 9 bases, the J end lost 4 bases, and 16 bases lay between the germline ends. The CDR3 loop spans 15 amino acids. This CDR3 reads CASSQTSDYNSPLHF. CDR3 nucleotides: TGTGCCAGTTCACAGACTTCAGATTATAATTCACCCCTCCACTTT.

About this clonotype itself: Since the CDR3 does not end with the conserved phenylalanine or tryptophan, this likely comes from a read error. V is TRBV6-5 and J is TRBJ2-5, with D possibly matching TRBD1 (6 bases). The J call may be in error: the DNA end matches TRBJ2-7 better. Germline V gene sequence: CDR1 MNHEY, CDR2 SVGAGI. The CDR3 totals 13 residues. The CDR3 DNA follows: TGTGCCAGCAGTTACGGGCAGGGGAGCGAGCAGTACTGC. Translating it yields CASSYGQGSEQYC.

This clonotype has only a few counts. The chain uses TRBV29-1 and TRBJ2-3; D is perhaps TRBD1 or TRBD2 (5 bases each). Deletions cut 6 bases from V and 1 base from J, with 14 bases between. CDR1 and CDR2 from the germline V gene are SQVTM and ANQGSEA. The CDR3 runs 14 residues. CDR3 region: CSVSGSVGTDTQYF. The CDR3 DNA reads TGCAGCGTATCAGGGAGTGTCGGCACAGATACGCAGTATTTT.

The chain uses TRBV11-2 and TRBJ1-4; D is unresolved. This CDR3 is built from 12 residues. Germline CDR1 SGHAT, CDR2 FQNNGV. V lost 6 bases to trimming and J lost 3 bases, with 5 bases between them. The CDR3 loop reads CASRRANEKLFF. The DNA for the CDR3 is TGTGCCAGCAGGAGGGCTAATGAAAAACTGTTTTTT.